Listed here are 7 T cell receptor beta chains from one sample, sequenced in a study of cytomegalovirus exposure and HLA in healthy donors. With 60 Vbeta and 13 Jbeta primers, the PCR was carried out. Generated by immunoSEQ multiplex PCR, the TCRdb table keeps only in-frame clones and is missing some. The table lists 50,000 to 75,000 clones, about four fifths of them singletons. What was sequenced was PBMCs. The receptors stem from a woman between 40 and 55 years old in good health and CMV-seronegative.

This chain uses TRBV6-1 with TRBJ1-4; 7 bases match TRBD1. The V and J ends lost 6 bases and 2 bases, in that order; junction bases with no gene match: 6. The germline V gene has CDR1 MNHNS and CDR2 SASEGT. The CDR3 covers 15 residues. CDR3 sequence reads: CASSDRARTNEKLFF. The DNA of the CDR3 is TGTGCCAGCAGCGACAGGGCGAGGACTAATGAAAAACTGTTTTTT.

V is TRBV27 and J is TRBJ1-2, with 12 bases that match TRBD1. Germline assignment: CDR1 MNHEY and CDR2 SMNVEV (reference sequence). CDR3 length equals 15 residues. V lost 2 bases, J lost 6 bases, and 4 bases stayed unmatched. The CDR3 spells CASSLRGQGAHGYTF. The CDR3 nucleotides read TGTGCCAGCAGTTTACGGGGACAGGGGGCGCATGGCTACACCTTC.

The chain combines TRBV11-2 with TRBJ2-5; 8 bases are a match to TRBD2. The DNA matches TRBJ2-7 better at its end, which makes the J call doubtful. The CDR3 sequence is 14 residues long. Per germline, CDR1 SGHAT and CDR2 FQNNGV. The CDR3 protein is CASSLAGGNYEQYF. The DNA for the CDR3 is TGTGCCAGCAGCTTAGCGGGAGGGAACTACGAGCAGTACTTC.

The gene calls are TRBV27 and TRBJ1-2; 8 bases map to TRBD1. The CDR3 is 14 residues long. Germline loops: CDR1 MNHEY, CDR2 SMNVEV (reference sequence). V gave up 5 bases and J gave up 4 bases; unmatched junction bases: 6. CDR3 in amino acids: CASSGGQGVYGYTF. CDR3 nucleotide sequence: TGTGCCAGCAGTGGCGGACAGGGCGTCTATGGCTACACCTTC.

The chain combines TRBV7-3 with TRBJ2-1; 9 nucleotides align to TRBD2. CDR1 and CDR2 from the germline V gene are SGHTA and FQGTGA. V lost 0 bases to trimming and J lost 10 bases; unmatched junction nucleotides: 10. The CDR3 covers 16 residues. The CDR3 loop reads CASSLTKSSGMEEQFF. The CDR3, as DNA: TGTGCCAGCAGCTTAACGAAGTCTAGCGGGATGGAGGAGCAGTTCTTC. The full variable domain, its missing parts supplied by reference TRBV7-3 and TRBJ2-1, is GAGVSQTPSNKVTEKGKYVELRCDPISGHTALYWYRQSLGQGPEFLIYFQGTGAADDSGLPNDRFFAVRPEGSVSTLKIQRTERGDSAVYLCASSLTKSSGMEEQFFGPGTRLTVL.

This chain connects TRBV29-1 to TRBJ2-7; 8 nucleotides line up with TRBD1. Germline CDR1 SQVTM, CDR2 ANQGSEA. This CDR3 is 16 amino acids long. J was trimmed by 2 bases and V by 6 bases; bases with no gene match: 15. CDR3 amino acids: CSVRGGGQATTYEQYF. The CDR3 nucleotides are TGCAGCGTACGAGGAGGGGGACAGGCCACTACCTACGAGCAGTACTTC.

This chain links TRBV5-1 with TRBJ1-1; D is unclear. Trimming cost V 6 bases and J 0 bases, with 12 bases left between them. The length of the CDR3 is 14 residues. Germline V gene lookup returns CDR1 SGHRS and CDR2 YFSETQ. CDR3 in amino acids: CASTYGRMNTEAFF. In DNA, the CDR3 is TGCGCCAGCACCTACGGCAGGATGAACACTGAAGCTTTCTTT.